The rows below give T cell receptor beta chains drawn from one sample of a study of OX40 agonist ivuxolimab in advanced cancers. Method: immunoSEQ multiplex PCR; TCRdb's copy keeps in-frame clones and lacks some. This table has 30,000 to 35,000 clones, more than 70% appearing once. This specimen was CD4+ or CD8+ T cells sorted from blood, taken in a trial of the OX40 agonist ivuxolimab. The receptors come from an adult with an advanced solid tumor such as melanoma, head and neck, liver or kidney cancer. Each CDR3 is given with its conserved first and last residue. Each record gives: V gene, J gene, D gene, clone size, CDR3 protein, CDR3 DNA. The D gene is left open where the match is weak. Size values are once, few and many counts, or a class for expanded clones, and some rows have none.

TRBV29-1,TRBJ1-2,TRBD1,-,CSVRTGGTYGYTF,TGCAGCGTCAGGACAGGGGGCACCTATGGCTACACCTTC
TRBV6-5,TRBJ2-5,-,-,CASSYQSELETQYF,TGTGCCAGCAGTTACCAAAGCGAACTGGAGACCCAGTACTTC
TRBV19,TRBJ2-7,-,-,CASSAGSAYEQYF,TGTGCCAGTAGCGCGGGGAGTGCCTACGAGCAGTACTTC
TRBV19,TRBJ1-5,-,-,CASSIWDHNQPQHF,TGTGCCAGTAGTATATGGGACCACAATCAGCCCCAGCATTTT
TRBV7-2,TRBJ1-2,-,-,CASSWTNYGYTF,TGTGCCAGCAGCTGGACTAACTATGGCTACACCTTC
TRBV10-1,TRBJ2-7,-,-,CASSERVGFAYEQYF,TGCGCCAGCAGTGAGCGGGTCGGGTTTGCCTACGAGCAGTACTTC
TRBV27,TRBJ2-1,TRBD2,-,CASSPGTSGSNEQFF,TGTGCCAGCAGTCCCGGGACTAGCGGGAGTAATGAGCAGTTCTTC
TRBV7-9,TRBJ2-4,-,-,CASSHSSRGSDIQYF,TGTGCCAGCAGCCACAGCAGTCGGGGCTCGGACATTCAGTACTTC
TRBV27,TRBJ1-2,-,-,CASSFGDDYGYTF,TGTGCCAGCAGTTTTGGTGATGACTATGGCTACACCTTC
TRBV28,TRBJ1-4,-,-,CASSFRLANEKLFF,TGTGCCAGCAGTTTTCGGCTGGCTAATGAAAAACTGTTTTTT
TRBV13,TRBJ2-2,-,-,CASSRRGVANTGELFF,TGTGCCAGCAGCCGCAGGGGGGTCGCGAACACCGGGGAGCTGTTTTTT
TRBV9,TRBJ2-7,-,-,CASSVAGAYEQYF,TGTGCCAGCAGCGTAGCCGGTGCTTACGAGCAGTACTTC
TRBV19,TRBJ2-5,TRBD1,-,CASSIGGRGQETQYF,TGTGCCAGTAGTATAGGGGGCAGGGGGCAGGAGACCCAGTACTTC
TRBV6-1,TRBJ2-7,TRBD1,-,CASRTGQGLYEQYF,TGTGCCAGCAGGACTGGACAGGGACTCTACGAGCAGTACTTC
TRBV28,TRBJ2-1,-,-,CASSPGTQTYNEQFF,TGTGCCAGCAGCCCCGGGACTCAAACTTACAATGAGCAGTTCTTC
TRBV5-8,TRBJ1-5,-,-,CASSLVVGGNQPQHF,TGTGCCAGCAGCTTGGTAGTTGGGGGAAATCAGCCCCAGCATTTT
TRBV7-6,TRBJ1-2,TRBD1,-,CASSLGDRWKGYGYTF,TGTGCCAGCAGCTTAGGGGACAGGTGGAAAGGCTATGGCTACACCTTC
TRBV4-1,TRBJ2-5,-,-,CASSLEQVGETQYF,TGCGCCAGCAGCCTAGAACAGGTTGGGGAGACCCAGTACTTC
TRBV6-4,TRBJ2-3,-,few,CASSDYRGGTDTQYF,TGTGCCAGCAGTGACTACAGGGGAGGGACAGATACGCAGTATTTT
TRBV6-5,TRBJ1-1,-,-,CASSYSAGGTEAFF,TGTGCCAGCAGTTACTCAGCAGGAGGTACTGAAGCTTTCTTT
TRBV11-2,TRBJ2-1,-,-,CASSLVWRGSYNEQFF,TGTGCCAGCAGCTTAGTCTGGCGGGGCTCCTACAATGAGCAGTTCTTC
TRBV5-6,TRBJ2-5,-,-,CASTSEFHIPGGGPATQYF,TGTGCCAGCACCTCCGAGTTCCACATTCCAGGGGGGGGACCGGCGACCCAGTACTTC
TRBV15,TRBJ2-5,TRBD2,-,CATSRDPETSGRAYETQYF,TGTGCCACCAGCAGGGATCCTGAAACTAGCGGGAGGGCCTATGAGACCCAGTACTTC
TRBV29-1,TRBJ2-1,-,-,CSVRRDGSLLGFF,TGCAGCGTACGCCGGGACGGAAGCCTCTTGGGGTTCTTC
TRBV19,TRBJ2-2,-,-,CASTKGLTGELFF,TGTGCCAGTACCAAAGGGCTCACCGGGGAGCTGTTTTTT
TRBV19,TRBJ2-7,-,-,CASSIALLYEQYF,TGTGCCAGTAGTATAGCCCTACTTTACGAGCAGTACTTC
TRBV6-1,TRBJ1-1,-,-,CASSYDTEAFF,TGTGCCAGCAGTTATGACACTGAAGCTTTCTTT
TRBV19,TRBJ2-1,-,-,CASVGYNEQFF,TGTGCCTCAGTGGGATACAATGAGCAGTTCTTC
TRBV6-5,TRBJ1-1,TRBD1,-,CASSTGANTEAFF,TGTGCCAGCAGCACAGGGGCAAACACTGAAGCTTTCTTT
TRBV7-8,TRBJ2-2,TRBD2,-,CASTRTSGGANGELFF,TGTGCCAGCACCAGGACTAGCGGGGGGGCTAACGGGGAGCTGTTTTTT
TRBV7-6,TRBJ2-1,-,-,CASSLQGSSYNEQFF,TGTGCCAGCAGCTTACAGGGGAGCTCCTACAATGAGCAGTTCTTC
TRBV6-1,TRBJ1-1,-,-,CASSGWGNTEAFF,TGTGCCAGCAGTGGCTGGGGGAACACTGAAGCTTTCTTT
TRBV7-9,TRBJ1-2,-,-,CASSPSGVGYTF,TGTGCCAGCAGCCCCTCAGGTGTTGGCTACACCTTC
TRBV7-9,TRBJ1-1,-,-,CASSFSGEAFF,TGTGCCAGCAGCTTTTCAGGAGAAGCTTTCTTT
TRBV7-9,TRBJ2-7,-,-,CASSSADRRHF,TGTGCCAGCAGCTCCGCGGACCGAAGGCACTTC
TRBV5-4,TRBJ2-7,-,-,CASSLYGSYEQYF,TGTGCCAGCAGCTTGTACGGCTCCTACGAGCAGTACTTC
TRBV28,TRBJ1-5,-,few,CASCFEVSNQPQHF,TGTGCCAGCTGTTTCGAGGTTAGCAATCAGCCCCAGCATTTT
TRBV6-6,TRBJ2-7,-,-,CASSYSVNGAYEQYF,TGTGCCAGCAGTTACTCGGTGAACGGGGCCTACGAGCAGTACTTC
TRBV5-1,TRBJ2-6,-,-,CASGPRLGNPLGANVLTF,TGCGCCAGCGGACCCCGGTTAGGGAACCCCCTTGGGGCCAACGTCCTGACTTTC
TRBV12-5,TRBJ2-5,-,once,CASGPSQGRETQYF,TGTGCTAGTGGCCCTTCGCAGGGGCGGGAGACCCAGTACTTC
TRBV4-1,TRBJ1-5,TRBD1,once,CASSQGTGGNQPQHF,TGCGCCAGCAGCCAAGGGACAGGGGGCAATCAGCCCCAGCATTTT